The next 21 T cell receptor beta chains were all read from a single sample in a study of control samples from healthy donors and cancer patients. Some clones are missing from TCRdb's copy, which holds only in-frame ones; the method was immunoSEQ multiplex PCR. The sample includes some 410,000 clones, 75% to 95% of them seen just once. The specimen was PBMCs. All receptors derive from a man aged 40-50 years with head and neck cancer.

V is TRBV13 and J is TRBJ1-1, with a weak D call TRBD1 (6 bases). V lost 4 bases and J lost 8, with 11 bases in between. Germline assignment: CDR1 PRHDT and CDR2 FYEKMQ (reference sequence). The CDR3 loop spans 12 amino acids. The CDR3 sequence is CASSSQGKEAFF. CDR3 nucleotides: TGTGCCAGCAGCTCACAGGGAAAGGAAGCTTTCTTT.

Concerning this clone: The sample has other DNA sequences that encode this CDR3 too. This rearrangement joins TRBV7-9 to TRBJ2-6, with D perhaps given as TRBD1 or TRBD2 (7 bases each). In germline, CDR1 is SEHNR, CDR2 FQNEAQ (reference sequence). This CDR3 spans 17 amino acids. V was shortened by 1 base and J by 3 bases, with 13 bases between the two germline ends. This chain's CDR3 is CASSLGAGGGGANVLTF. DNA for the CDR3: TGTGCCAGCAGCTTAGGTGCAGGGGGGGGTGGGGCCAACGTCCTGACTTTC. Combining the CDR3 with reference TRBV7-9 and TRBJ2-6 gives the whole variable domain DTGVSQNPRHKITKRGQNVTFRCDPISEHNRLYWYRQTLGQGPEFLTYFQNEAQLEKSRLLSDRFSAERPKGSFSTLEIQRTEQGDSAMYLCASSLGAGGGGANVLTFGAGSRLTVL.

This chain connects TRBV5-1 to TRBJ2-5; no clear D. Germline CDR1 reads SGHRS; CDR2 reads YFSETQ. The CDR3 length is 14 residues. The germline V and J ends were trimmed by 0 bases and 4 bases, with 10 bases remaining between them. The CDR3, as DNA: TGCGCCAGCAGCTTGGGTACGATGGGAGAGACCCAGTACTTC. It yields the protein CASSLGTMGETQYF.

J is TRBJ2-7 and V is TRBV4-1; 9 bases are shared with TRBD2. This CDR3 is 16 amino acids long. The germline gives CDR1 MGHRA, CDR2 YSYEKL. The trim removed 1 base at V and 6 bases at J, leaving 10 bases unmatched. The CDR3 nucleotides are TGCGCCAGCAGCCAAGGTAGAGCGGGGGGAGCCCTCGAGCAGTACTTC. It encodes CASSQGRAGGALEQYF.

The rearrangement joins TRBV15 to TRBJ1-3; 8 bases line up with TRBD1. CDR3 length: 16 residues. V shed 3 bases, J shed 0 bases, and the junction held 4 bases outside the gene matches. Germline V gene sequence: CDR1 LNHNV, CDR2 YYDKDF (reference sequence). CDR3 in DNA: TGTGCCACCAGCAGCCGGACAGGGCCCTCTGGAAACACCATATATTTT. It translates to CATSSRTGPSGNTIYF.

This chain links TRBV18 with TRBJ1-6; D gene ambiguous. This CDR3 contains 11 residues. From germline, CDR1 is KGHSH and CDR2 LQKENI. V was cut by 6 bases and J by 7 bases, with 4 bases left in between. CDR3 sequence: CASSGNSPLHF. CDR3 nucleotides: TGTGCCAGCTCCGGCAATTCACCCCTCCACTTT.

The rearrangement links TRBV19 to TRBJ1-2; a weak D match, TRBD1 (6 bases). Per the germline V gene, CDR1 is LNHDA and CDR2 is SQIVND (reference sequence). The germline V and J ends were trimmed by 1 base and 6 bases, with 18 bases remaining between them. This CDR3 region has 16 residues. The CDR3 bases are TGTGCCAGTAGTATAGCACCCGACAGGTCCCTCGATGGCTACACCTTC. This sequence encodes CASSIAPDRSLDGYTF.

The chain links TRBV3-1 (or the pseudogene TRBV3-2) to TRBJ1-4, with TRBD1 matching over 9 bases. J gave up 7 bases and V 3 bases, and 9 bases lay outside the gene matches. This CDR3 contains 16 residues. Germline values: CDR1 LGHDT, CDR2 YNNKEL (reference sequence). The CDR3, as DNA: TGTGCCAGCAGCCAGGGGACTGGACAGGGGTTTGAAAAACTGTTTTTT. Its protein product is CASSQGTGQGFEKLFF.

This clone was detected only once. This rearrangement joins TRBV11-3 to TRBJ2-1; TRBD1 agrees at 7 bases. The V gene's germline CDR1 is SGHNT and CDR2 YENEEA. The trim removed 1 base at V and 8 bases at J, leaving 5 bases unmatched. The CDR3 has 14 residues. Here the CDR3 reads CASSLGTGVHEQFF. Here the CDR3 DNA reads TGTGCCAGCAGCTTAGGGACAGGAGTCCATGAGCAGTTCTTC.

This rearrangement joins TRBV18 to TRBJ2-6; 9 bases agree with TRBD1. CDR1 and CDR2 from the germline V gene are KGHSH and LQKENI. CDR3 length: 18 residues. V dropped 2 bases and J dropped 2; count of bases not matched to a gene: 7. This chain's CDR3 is CASSPLGQGTAGANVLTF. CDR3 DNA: TGTGCCAGCTCACCATTAGGACAGGGGACAGCTGGGGCCAACGTCCTGACTTTC.

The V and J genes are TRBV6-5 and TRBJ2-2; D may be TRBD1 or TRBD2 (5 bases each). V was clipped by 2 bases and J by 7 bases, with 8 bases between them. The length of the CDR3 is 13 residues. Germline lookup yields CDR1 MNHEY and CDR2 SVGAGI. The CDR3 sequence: CASSYDSGGELFF. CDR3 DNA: TGTGCCAGCAGTTACGACAGCGGCGGGGAGCTGTTTTTT.

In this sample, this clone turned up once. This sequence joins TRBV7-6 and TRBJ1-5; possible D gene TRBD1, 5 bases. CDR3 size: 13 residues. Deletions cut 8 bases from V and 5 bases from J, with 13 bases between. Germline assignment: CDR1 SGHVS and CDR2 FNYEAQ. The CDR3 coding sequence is TGTGCCAGCGGGTCTCGGGGGGATCAGCCCCAGCATTTT. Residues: CASGSRGDQPQHF.

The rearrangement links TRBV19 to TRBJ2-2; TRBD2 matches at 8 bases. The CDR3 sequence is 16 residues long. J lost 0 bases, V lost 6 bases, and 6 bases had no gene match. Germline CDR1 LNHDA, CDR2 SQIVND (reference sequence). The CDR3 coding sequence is TGTGCCAGTAGAGGGGCACTAGCGGCGAACACCGGGGAGCTGTTTTTT. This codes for CASRGALAANTGELFF.

CDR3 sequence: CASSAPNRGSGNTIYF. The CDR3 DNA sequence: TGTGCCAGCAGCGCCCCGAATCGGGGCTCTGGAAACACCATATATTTT. The rearrangement uses TRBV5-6 and TRBJ1-3; D not certain. Germline CDR1 SGHDT, CDR2 YYEEEE. V was cut by 4 bases and J by 0 bases, with 14 bases left in between. The CDR3 is 16 residues long.

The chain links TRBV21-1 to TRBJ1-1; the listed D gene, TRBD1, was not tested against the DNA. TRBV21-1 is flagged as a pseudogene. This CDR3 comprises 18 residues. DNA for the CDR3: TGTGCCAGCAGCAAAAGGGGGCGCCCCGGGGGTCCGAACACTGAAGCTTTCTTT. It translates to CASSKRGRPGGPNTEAFF.

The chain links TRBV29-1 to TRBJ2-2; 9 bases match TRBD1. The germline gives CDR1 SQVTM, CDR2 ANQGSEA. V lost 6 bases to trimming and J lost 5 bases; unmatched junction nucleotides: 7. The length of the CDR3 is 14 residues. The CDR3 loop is CSVNRGRGTGELFF. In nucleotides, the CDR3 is TGCAGCGTAAACAGGGGGCGAGGGACCGGGGAGCTGTTTTTT.

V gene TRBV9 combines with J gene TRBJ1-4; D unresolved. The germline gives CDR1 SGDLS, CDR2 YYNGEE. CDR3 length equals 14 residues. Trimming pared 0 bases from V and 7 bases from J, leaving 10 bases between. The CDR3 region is CASSVGVRVEKLFF. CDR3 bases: TGTGCCAGCAGCGTAGGGGTAAGGGTTGAAAAACTGTTTTTT.

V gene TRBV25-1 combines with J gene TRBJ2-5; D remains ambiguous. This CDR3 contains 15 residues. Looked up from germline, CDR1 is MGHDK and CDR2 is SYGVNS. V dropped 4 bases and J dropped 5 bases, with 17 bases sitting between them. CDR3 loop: CASSGYPGDPETQYF. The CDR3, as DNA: TGTGCCAGCAGTGGCTACCCTGGTGACCCGGAGACCCAGTACTTC.

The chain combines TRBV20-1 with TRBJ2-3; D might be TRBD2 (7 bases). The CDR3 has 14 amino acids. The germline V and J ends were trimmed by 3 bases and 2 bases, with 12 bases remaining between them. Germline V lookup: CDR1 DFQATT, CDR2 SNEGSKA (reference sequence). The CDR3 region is CSASRGATTDTQYF. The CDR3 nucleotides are TGCAGTGCTAGTCGGGGGGCGACCACAGATACGCAGTATTTT.

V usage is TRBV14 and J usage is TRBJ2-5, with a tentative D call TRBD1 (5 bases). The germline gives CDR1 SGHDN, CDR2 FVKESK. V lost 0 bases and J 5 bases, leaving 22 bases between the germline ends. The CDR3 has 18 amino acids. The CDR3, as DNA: TGTGCCAGCAGCCAAGACGACAGAGTTTTCAGTTTAATCGAGACCCAGTACTTC. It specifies CASSQDDRVFSLIETQYF.

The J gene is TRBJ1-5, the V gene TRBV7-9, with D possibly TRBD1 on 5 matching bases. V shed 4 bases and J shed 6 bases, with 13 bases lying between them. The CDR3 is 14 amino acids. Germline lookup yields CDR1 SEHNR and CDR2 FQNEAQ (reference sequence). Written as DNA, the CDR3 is TGTGCCAGCAGCTCAGAGGGTGGGGGTCAGCCCCAGCATTTT. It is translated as CASSSEGGGQPQHF.